Below are 24 T cell receptor beta chains sequenced from a single sample in a study of T-cell reconstitution after alpha-beta-depleted transplantation in children. Unique molecular identifiers were incorporated when the TCRbeta library was constructed. TCRdb analysed the PCR reads with MiXCR anew, one entry per CDR3 protein. The sample lists 250,000 to 400,000 distinct CDR3 sequences; 20% to 30% were seen once. This sample comprised PBMCs, mostly from graft donor cells, obtained 180 days after TCRalphabeta/CD19-depleted stem cell transplant. These TCRs come from a male patient between 5 and 17 years old who had a stem cell transplant for acute lymphoblastic leukemia, so the T cells may come from the graft donor.

The chain employs TRBV20-1 and TRBJ1-1; tentative D call: TRBD1 (6 bases). The V gene lost 3 bases and the J gene lost 10 bases, with 15 bases spanning the gap. CDR1 is DFQATT and CDR2 is SNEGSKA in the germline V gene (reference sequence). The CDR3 consists of 12 residues. CDR3 bases: TGCAGTGCTAGGGGGGCCCCAGTGGGAGCTTTCTTT. It is translated as CSARGAPVGAFF.

This clonotype was counted only a few times. The chain uses TRBV20-1 and TRBJ1-1; D is unclear. Germline lookup yields CDR1 DFQATT and CDR2 SNEGSKA (reference sequence). Trimming stripped 6 bases from V and 1 base from J, with 3 bases between. The CDR3 runs 10 residues. This CDR3 is CSARNTEAFF. CDR3 in DNA: TGCAGTGCGAGGAACACTGAAGCTTTCTTT.

The CDR3 DNA follows: TGTGCCACCTTAAGATCTGCGAACACCGGGGAGCTGTTTTTT. Its translation: CATLRSANTGELFF. The rearrangement uses TRBV6-1 and TRBJ2-2; D is unclear. V gave up 10 bases and J gave up 0 bases, with 12 bases separating them. The CDR3 length is 14 residues. Germline CDR1 MNHNS, CDR2 SASEGT.

This clonotype was seen only once. The V and J genes are TRBV11-1 and TRBJ1-1; D gene ambiguous. CDR1 and CDR2 from the germline V gene are SGHAT and FQDESV (reference sequence). Trimming removed 5 bases from V and 10 bases from J, with 20 bases in between. The CDR3 has 14 residues. The CDR3 spells CASSPSKEFRIAFF. CDR3 in DNA: TGTGCCAGCAGCCCATCCAAAGAGTTCCGTATAGCTTTCTTT. Drawing the rest from reference TRBV11-1 and TRBJ1-1, the complete variable domain is EAEVAQSPRYKITEKSQAVAFWCDPISGHATLYWYRQILGQGPELLVQFQDESVVDDSQLPKDRFSAERLKGVDSTLKIQPAELGDSAMYLCASSPSKEFRIAFFGQGTRLTVV.

This rearrangement joins TRBV7-3 to TRBJ2-1; 9 bases fit TRBD2. The J segment lost 11 bases and the V segment lost 2 bases, leaving 10 bases of the junction unmatched. Per germline, CDR1 SGHTA and CDR2 FQGTGA. CDR3 length: 15 amino acids. Here the CDR3 DNA reads TGTGCCAGCAGCTTATCAGGGCTTCTAGCGGGAAAGCAGTTCTTC. It translates to CASSLSGLLAGKQFF.

The chain links TRBV21-1 to TRBJ2-7; the D segment call TRBD2 is taken from the table without a DNA check. TRBV21-1 represents a pseudogene. This CDR3 has 14 amino acids. Here the CDR3 reads CASSMREATYEQYF. The CDR3, as DNA: TGTGCCAGCAGCATGCGGGAGGCCACCTACGAGCAGTACTTC.

This chain connects TRBV5-1 to TRBJ2-7, with D possibly TRBD1 on 6 matching bases. Germline V gives CDR1 SGHRS, CDR2 YFSETQ. Trimming took 0 bases from V and 5 from J, leaving 15 bases between them. The CDR3 sequence is 15 residues long. The CDR3 nucleotides are TGCGCCAGCAGCTTGGAACAGGGCCTTTTGAACGAGCAGTACTTC. Its translation: CASSLEQGLLNEQYF.

This clonotype turned up a few times. The rearrangement joins TRBV6-4 to TRBJ1-5; 7 bases match TRBD1. The CDR3 sequence is 14 residues long. The junction had 6 bases not matched to a gene; V was cut back by 6 bases and J by 4 bases. In germline, CDR1 is MRHNA, CDR2 SNTAGT. The CDR3 reads CASRGTAWNQPQHF. CDR3 coding DNA: TGTGCCAGCAGAGGGACAGCATGGAATCAGCCCCAGCATTTT.

The chain employs TRBV7-9 and TRBJ2-1, with 8 bases that match TRBD2. V gave up 5 bases and J gave up 4 bases; unmatched junction bases: 13. Germline loops: CDR1 SEHNR, CDR2 FQNEAQ (reference sequence). The CDR3 runs 17 residues. CDR3 sequence reads: CASSNYRSGAYYNEQFF. In nucleotides, the CDR3 is TGTGCCAGCAGCAATTACCGTAGCGGGGCCTATTACAATGAGCAGTTCTTC.

J is TRBJ2-5 and V is TRBV7-9; D is uncertain. Per germline, CDR1 SEHNR and CDR2 FQNEAQ (reference sequence). The CDR3 has 15 residues. V lost 0 bases to trimming and J lost 4 bases, with 12 bases between them. As DNA, the CDR3 is TGTGCCAGCAGCTTAGCCAAGAAGGAAGGAGAGACCCAGTACTTC. It yields the protein CASSLAKKEGETQYF.

The rearrangement links TRBV18 to TRBJ1-6, with D unresolved. The germline CDR1 and CDR2 sequences are KGHSH and LQKENI. CDR3 length: 13 amino acids. V lost 0 bases and J 8 bases, leaving 5 bases between the germline ends. The DNA of the CDR3 is TGTGCCAGCTCACCACCGGAAGATTCACCCCTCCACTTT. It encodes CASSPPEDSPLHF.

This CDR3 reads CASSFGLAGGTGTDTQYF. The CDR3, as DNA: TGCGCCAGCAGCTTCGGACTAGCGGGAGGAACGGGCACAGATACGCAGTATTTT. V is TRBV5-1 and J is TRBJ2-3, with 14 nucleotides matching TRBD2. After removal of 2 bases from V and 1 base from J, the junction contained 6 bases not matched to a gene. The CDR3 is 18 amino acids. Germline V gives CDR1 SGHRS, CDR2 YFSETQ.

This chain uses TRBV4-1 with TRBJ2-2, with 11 bases matching TRBD2. The CDR3 covers 17 residues. V shed 1 base, J shed 1 base, and the junction held 2 bases outside the gene matches. The germline CDR1 and CDR2 sequences are MGHRA and YSYEKL. This chain's CDR3 is CASSQAGLAGNTGELFF. The DNA for the CDR3 is TGCGCCAGCAGCCAAGCTGGACTAGCGGGGAACACCGGGGAGCTGTTTTTT.

J is TRBJ2-7 and V is TRBV20-1; 7 nucleotides agree with TRBD2. Per germline, CDR1 DFQATT and CDR2 SNEGSKA (reference sequence). J was trimmed by 3 bases and V by 0 bases; bases with no gene match: 11. The CDR3 is 16 residues long. The CDR3 reads CSARDLLWGTNYEQYF. In DNA form, the CDR3 reads TGCAGTGCTAGAGATCTTTTGTGGGGGACTAACTACGAGCAGTACTTC.

This clonotype was seen a few times. This chain links TRBV5-1 with TRBJ1-2, with D unresolved. This CDR3 is 14 amino acids long. Trimming pared 0 bases from V and 3 bases from J, leaving 9 bases between. Germline V CDR1 and CDR2: SGHRS, YFSETQ. The CDR3 loop is CASSLAVGYYGYTF. The DNA for the CDR3 is TGCGCCAGCAGCTTGGCCGTCGGATACTATGGCTACACCTTC.

This rearrangement joins TRBV5-1 to TRBJ2-4, with 10 bases aligning to TRBD2. The trim removed 2 bases at V and 0 bases at J, leaving 11 bases unmatched. Germline assignment: CDR1 SGHRS and CDR2 YFSETQ. The CDR3 is 19 residues long. As DNA, the CDR3 is TGCGCCAGCAGCTTTAGGACTAGCGGAGGGCTCCTAGCCAAAAACATTCAGTACTTC. Its protein is CASSFRTSGGLLAKNIQYF.

This clonotype occurred a few times. The chain links TRBV7-6 to TRBJ2-7, with a possible D match to TRBD2 (6 bases). The CDR3 has 15 residues. CDR1 and CDR2 (germline): SGHVS, FNYEAQ. The germline V and J ends were trimmed by 4 bases and 0 bases, with 13 bases remaining between them. The CDR3 DNA follows: TGTGCCAGCAGCTCCCTACGGGGGAACTCCTACGAGCAGTACTTC. This translates into CASSSLRGNSYEQYF.

This clonotype was seen a handful of times. This chain joins TRBV4-2 and TRBJ2-3, with 9 bases matching TRBD2. CDR3 length: 19 residues. V trimming: 4 bases; J trimming: 5 bases; junction bases outside the gene matches: 19. The V gene's germline CDR1 is LGHNA and CDR2 YNFKEQ. The CDR3 here is CASSLPESSGSWRGDTQYF. CDR3 nucleotide sequence: TGTGCCAGCAGCCTGCCGGAGAGTAGCGGGAGTTGGAGGGGAGATACGCAGTATTTT.

The chain employs TRBV12-3 or TRBV12-4 and TRBJ1-1, with a possible D match to TRBD1 (6 bases). The CDR3 runs 16 residues. Trimming removed 6 bases from V and 4 bases from J, with 21 bases in between. CDR3 sequence reads: CASSPGWGGPATEAFF. The CDR3 DNA reads as TGTGCCAGCAGCCCCGGTTGGGGGGGGCCGGCCACTGAAGCTTTCTTT.

CDR3 loop: CASSVSGRQGAFAYEQYF. The CDR3 DNA is TGTGCCAGCAGCGTATCGGGGAGACAGGGGGCGTTCGCCTACGAGCAGTACTTC. The chain joins TRBV9 to TRBJ2-7; 10 nucleotides agree with TRBD1. The CDR3 totals 18 residues. Trimming took 1 base from V and 2 from J; bases not matched to a gene: 12. Per the germline V gene, CDR1 is SGDLS and CDR2 is YYNGEE.

The chain joins TRBV7-9 to TRBJ2-1; 7 bases fit TRBD2. The CDR3 sequence is 14 residues long. The germline CDR1 and CDR2 sequences are SEHNR and FQNEAQ (reference sequence). J lost 7 bases, V lost 1 base, and 4 bases had no gene match. The chain's CDR3 is CASSLGEGKNEQFF. CDR3 nucleotides: TGTGCCAGCAGCTTAGGGGAGGGGAAGAATGAGCAGTTCTTC.

This chain joins TRBV10-2 and TRBJ1-2, with 12 bases identical to TRBD1. V shed 10 bases and J 13 bases; nucleotides not matched to a gene: 13. The germline CDR1 and CDR2 sequences are WSHSY and SAAADI. This CDR3 is 13 amino acids long. CDR3 sequence reads: CATRGQGAIGVTF. CDR3 DNA sequence: TGCGCCACCCGGGGACAGGGGGCGATAGGCGTCACCTTC.

The rearrangement uses TRBV20-1 and TRBJ1-5; D unclear. The CDR3 extends over 16 amino acids. CDR1 and CDR2 from the germline V gene are DFQATT and SNEGSKA (reference sequence). V gave up 2 bases and J gave up 0 bases, with 14 bases separating them. DNA for the CDR3: TGCAGTGCTAGAACCCTAATCACCTTTAGCAATCAGCCCCAGCATTTT. This encodes CSARTLITFSNQPQHF.

The rearrangement links TRBV27 to TRBJ2-3; 14 bases map to TRBD2. Unmatched junction bases numbered 4, after V lost 3 bases and J lost 5 bases. Germline V lookup: CDR1 MNHEY, CDR2 SMNVEV (reference sequence). This CDR3 has 16 amino acids. As DNA, the CDR3 is TGTGCCAGCAGTTTGGGACTAGCGGGAGTCCGAGATACGCAGTATTTT. This translates into CASSLGLAGVRDTQYF.